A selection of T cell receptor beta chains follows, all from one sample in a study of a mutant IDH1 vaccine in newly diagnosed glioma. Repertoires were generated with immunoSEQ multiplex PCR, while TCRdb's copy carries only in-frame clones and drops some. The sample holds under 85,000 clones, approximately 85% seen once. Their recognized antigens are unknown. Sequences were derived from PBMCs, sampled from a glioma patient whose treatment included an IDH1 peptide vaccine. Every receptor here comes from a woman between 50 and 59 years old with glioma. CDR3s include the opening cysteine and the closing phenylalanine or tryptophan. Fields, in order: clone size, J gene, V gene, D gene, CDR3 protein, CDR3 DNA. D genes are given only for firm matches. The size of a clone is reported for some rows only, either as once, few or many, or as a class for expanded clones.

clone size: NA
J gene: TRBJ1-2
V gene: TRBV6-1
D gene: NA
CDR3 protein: CASSAGKDGYGYTF
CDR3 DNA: TGTGCCAGCAGTGCGGGGAAGGACGGCTATGGCTACACCTTC

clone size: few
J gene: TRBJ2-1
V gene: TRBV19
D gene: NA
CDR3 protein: CASSPVVGSYNEQFF
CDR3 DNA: TGTGCCAGTAGTCCCGTGGTTGGCTCCTACAATGAGCAGTTCTTC

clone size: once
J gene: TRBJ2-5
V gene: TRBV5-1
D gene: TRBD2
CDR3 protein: CASSILASTQETQYF
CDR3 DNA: TGCGCCAGCAGCATACTAGCGTCCACTCAAGAGACCCAGTACTTC

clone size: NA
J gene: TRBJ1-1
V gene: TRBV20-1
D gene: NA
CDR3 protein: CSARTFEEAFF
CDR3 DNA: TGCAGTGCTAGGACCTTTGAGGAAGCTTTCTTT

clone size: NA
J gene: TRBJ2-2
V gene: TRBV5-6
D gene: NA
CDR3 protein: CASSGGPSNTGELFF
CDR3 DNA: TGTGCCAGCTCGGGGGGCCCTTCGAACACCGGGGAGCTGTTTTTT

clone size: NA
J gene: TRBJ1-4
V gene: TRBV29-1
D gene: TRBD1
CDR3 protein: CSAGTEDEKLFF
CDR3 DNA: TGCAGCGCCGGGACAGAAGACGAAAAACTGTTTTTT

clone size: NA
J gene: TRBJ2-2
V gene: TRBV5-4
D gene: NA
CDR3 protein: CASSPVASRDTGELFF
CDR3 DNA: TGTGCCAGCAGCCCGGTGGCTAGCCGGGACACCGGGGAGCTGTTTTTT

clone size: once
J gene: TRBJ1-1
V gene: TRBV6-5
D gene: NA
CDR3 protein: CASSELQGNTEAFF
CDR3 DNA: TGTGCCAGCAGTGAATTGCAAGGGAACACTGAAGCTTTCTTT

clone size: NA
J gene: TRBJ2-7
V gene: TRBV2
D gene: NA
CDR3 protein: CASRPRTRLLSYEQYF
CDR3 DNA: TGTGCCAGCAGACCCCGTACTAGGTTGTTGAGCTACGAGCAGTACTTC

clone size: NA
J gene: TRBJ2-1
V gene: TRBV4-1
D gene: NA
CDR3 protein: CASSQEDSFYNEQFF
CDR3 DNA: TGCGCCAGCAGCCAAGAGGACAGCTTCTACAATGAGCAGTTCTTC

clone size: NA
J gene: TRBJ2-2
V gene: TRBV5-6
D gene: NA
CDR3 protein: CASSLTVEHGAGELFF
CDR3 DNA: TGTGCCAGCAGCTTGACGGTGGAACATGGGGCCGGGGAGCTGTTTTTT

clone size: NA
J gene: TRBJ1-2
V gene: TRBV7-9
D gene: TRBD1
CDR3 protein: CASSLAGGSRGYTF
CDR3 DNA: TGTGCCAGCAGCTTAGCAGGGGGCTCTCGTGGCTACACCTTC

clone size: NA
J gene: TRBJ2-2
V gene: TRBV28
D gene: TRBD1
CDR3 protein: CASSPRQGRAGELFF
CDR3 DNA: TGTGCCAGCAGTCCCCGACAGGGCCGGGCCGGGGAGCTGTTTTTT

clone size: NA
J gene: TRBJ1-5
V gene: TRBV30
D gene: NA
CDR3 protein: CAWSQVSSNQPQHF
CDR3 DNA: TGTGCCTGGAGTCAAGTCAGTAGCAATCAGCCCCAGCATTTT

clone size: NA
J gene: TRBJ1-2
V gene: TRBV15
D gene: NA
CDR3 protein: CATSRAPPSRDGYTF
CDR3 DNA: TGTGCCACCAGCAGAGCCCCCCCCAGTAGGGATGGCTACACCTTC

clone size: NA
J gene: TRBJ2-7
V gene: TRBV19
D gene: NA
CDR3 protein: CASSAPDRSSYEQYF
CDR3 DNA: TGTGCCAGTAGTGCCCCGGACAGATCCTCCTACGAGCAGTACTTC

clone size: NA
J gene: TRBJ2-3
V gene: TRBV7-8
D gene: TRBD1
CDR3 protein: CASSSYRGLSTDTQYF
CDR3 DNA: TGTGCCAGCAGCTCGTACAGGGGGCTGAGCACAGATACGCAGTATTTT

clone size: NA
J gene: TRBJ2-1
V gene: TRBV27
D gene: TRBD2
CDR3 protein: CASSLLLAGGYNEQFF
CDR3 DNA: TGTGCCAGCAGTTTATTACTAGCGGGAGGCTACAATGAGCAGTTCTTC

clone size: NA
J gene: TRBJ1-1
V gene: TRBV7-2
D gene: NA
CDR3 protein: CASSLVQNTEAFF
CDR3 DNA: TGTGCCAGCAGCTTAGTACAGAACACTGAAGCTTTCTTT

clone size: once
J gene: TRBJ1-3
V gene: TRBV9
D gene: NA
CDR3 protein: CASSANSHSGNTIYF
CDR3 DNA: TGTGCCAGCAGCGCCAACAGCCACTCTGGAAACACCATATATTTT

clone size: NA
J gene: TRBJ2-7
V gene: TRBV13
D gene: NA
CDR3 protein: CASSLSTTYEQYF
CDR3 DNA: TGTGCCAGCAGCTTAAGTACCACCTACGAGCAGTACTTC

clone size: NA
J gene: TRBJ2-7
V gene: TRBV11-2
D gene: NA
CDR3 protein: CASSLDPGDRLYEQYF
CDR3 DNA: TGTGCCAGCAGCTTAGATCCGGGGGACCGACTCTACGAGCAGTACTTC

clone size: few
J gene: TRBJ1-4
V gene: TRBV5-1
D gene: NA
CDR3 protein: CASSLAGLATNEKLFF
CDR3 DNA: TGCGCCAGCAGCTTGGCAGGACTGGCAACTAATGAAAAACTGTTTTTT

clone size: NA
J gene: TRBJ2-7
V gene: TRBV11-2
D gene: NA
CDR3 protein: CASSPVRGPSSYEQYF
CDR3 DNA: TGTGCCAGCAGCCCGGTAAGGGGTCCGAGCTCCTACGAGCAGTACTTC

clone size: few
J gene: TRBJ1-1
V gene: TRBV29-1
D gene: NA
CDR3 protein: CSVRRGDTEAFF
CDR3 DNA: TGCAGCGTTCGAAGGGGGGACACTGAAGCTTTCTTT

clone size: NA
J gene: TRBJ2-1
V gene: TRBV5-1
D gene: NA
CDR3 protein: CASQTGFISYEQFF
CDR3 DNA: TGCGCCAGCCAAACAGGGTTCATATCGTATGAGCAGTTCTTC

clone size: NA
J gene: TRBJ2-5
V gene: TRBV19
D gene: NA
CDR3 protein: CASRNRDAGGKTQYF
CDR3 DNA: TGTGCCAGTAGAAACCGGGACGCAGGCGGGAAGACCCAGTACTTC

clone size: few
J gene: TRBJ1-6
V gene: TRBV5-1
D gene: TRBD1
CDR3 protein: CASSFRTGNYSPLHF
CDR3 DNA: TGCGCCAGCAGCTTCCGGACAGGGAACTATTCACCCCTCCACTTT

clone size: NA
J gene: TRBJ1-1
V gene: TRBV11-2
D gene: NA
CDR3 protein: CASSFNRETEAFF
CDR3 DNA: TGTGCCAGCAGCTTCAACAGGGAAACTGAAGCTTTCTTT

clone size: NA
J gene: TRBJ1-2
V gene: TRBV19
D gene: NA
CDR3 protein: CASNQQVGGYTF
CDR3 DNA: TGTGCCAGTAACCAACAGGTCGGAGGCTACACCTTC

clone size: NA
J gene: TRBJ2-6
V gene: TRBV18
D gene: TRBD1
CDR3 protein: CASSPAQGSSGANVLTF
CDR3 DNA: TGTGCCAGCTCACCAGCACAGGGGAGCTCTGGGGCCAACGTCCTGACTTTC

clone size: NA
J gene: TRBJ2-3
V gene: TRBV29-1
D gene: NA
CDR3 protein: CSVDRIEEGYTDTQYF
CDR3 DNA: TGCAGCGTTGACCGAATCGAGGAGGGATACACAGATACGCAGTATTTT

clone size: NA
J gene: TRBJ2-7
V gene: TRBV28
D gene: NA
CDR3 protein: CASQERSYEQYF
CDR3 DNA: TGTGCCAGTCAAGAAAGATCCTACGAGCAGTACTTC

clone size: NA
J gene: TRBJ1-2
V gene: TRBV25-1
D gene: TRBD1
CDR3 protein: CASSGRGTGPNYGYTF
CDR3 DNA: TGTGCCAGCAGTGGACGCGGGACAGGGCCTAACTATGGCTACACCTTC

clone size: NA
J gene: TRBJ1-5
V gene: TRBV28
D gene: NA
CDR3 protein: CASSTYNQPQHF
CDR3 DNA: TGTGCCAGCAGTACGTACAATCAGCCCCAGCATTTT

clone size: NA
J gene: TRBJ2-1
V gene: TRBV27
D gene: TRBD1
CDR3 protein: CASSLGTANNEQFF
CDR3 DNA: TGTGCCAGCAGTTTAGGGACAGCCAACAATGAGCAGTTCTTC

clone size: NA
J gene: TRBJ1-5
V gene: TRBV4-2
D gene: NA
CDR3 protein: CASSQDRDRSNQPQHF
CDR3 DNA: TGTGCCAGCAGCCAAGATAGGGACCGGAGCAATCAGCCCCAGCATTTT

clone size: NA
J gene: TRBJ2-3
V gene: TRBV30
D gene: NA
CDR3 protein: CAWSVGASTDTQYF
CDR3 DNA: TGTGCCTGGAGTGTAGGAGCTAGCACAGATACGCAGTATTTT

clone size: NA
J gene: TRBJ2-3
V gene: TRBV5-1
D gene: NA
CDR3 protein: CASSFSRGDTDTQYF
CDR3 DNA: TGCGCCAGCAGCTTTTCCAGGGGCGACACAGATACGCAGTATTTT

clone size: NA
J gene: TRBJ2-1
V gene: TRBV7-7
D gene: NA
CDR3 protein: CASSPNPGSSYNEQFF
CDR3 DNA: TGTGCTAGCAGCCCTAACCCAGGGAGCTCCTACAATGAGCAGTTCTTC

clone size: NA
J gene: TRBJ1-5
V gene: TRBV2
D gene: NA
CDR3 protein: CASSESTDIQPQHF
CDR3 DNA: TGTGCCAGCAGTGAATCGACAGATATTCAGCCCCAGCATTTT

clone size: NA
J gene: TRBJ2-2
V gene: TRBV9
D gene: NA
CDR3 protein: CASSVEGNTGELFF
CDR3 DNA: TGTGCCAGCAGCGTAGAAGGGAACACCGGGGAGCTGTTTTTT

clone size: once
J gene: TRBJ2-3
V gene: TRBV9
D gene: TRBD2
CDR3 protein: CASSVGGRAADTQYF
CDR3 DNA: TGTGCCAGCAGCGTAGGTGGGAGGGCCGCAGATACGCAGTATTTT

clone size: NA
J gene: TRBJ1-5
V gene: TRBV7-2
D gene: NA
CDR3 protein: CASSFWEGGNQPQHF
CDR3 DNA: TGTGCCAGCAGCTTTTGGGAAGGCGGCAATCAGCCCCAGCATTTT

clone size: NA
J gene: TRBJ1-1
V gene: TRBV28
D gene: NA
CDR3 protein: CASTWSGRTRTEAFF
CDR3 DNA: TGTGCCAGCACCTGGAGTGGGAGGACTAGGACTGAAGCTTTCTTT

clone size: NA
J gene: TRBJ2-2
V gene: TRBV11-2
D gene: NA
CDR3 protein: CASSLLSSDFTGELFF
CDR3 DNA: TGTGCCAGCAGCCTTCTTTCTAGCGACTTCACCGGGGAGCTGTTTTTT

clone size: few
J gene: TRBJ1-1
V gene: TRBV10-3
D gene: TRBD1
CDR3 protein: CAISATTGQGDTEAFF
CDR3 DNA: TGTGCCATCAGCGCCACTACGGGACAGGGTGACACTGAAGCTTTCTTT

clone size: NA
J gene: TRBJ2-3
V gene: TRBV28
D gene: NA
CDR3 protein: CASSFGGKGTDTQYF
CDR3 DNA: TGTGCCAGCAGTTTCGGGGGTAAGGGCACAGATACGCAGTATTTT

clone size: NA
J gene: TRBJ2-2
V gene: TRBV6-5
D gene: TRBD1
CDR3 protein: CASRRTGPNTGELFF
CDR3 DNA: TGTGCCAGCAGGAGGACAGGGCCCAACACCGGGGAGCTGTTTTTT

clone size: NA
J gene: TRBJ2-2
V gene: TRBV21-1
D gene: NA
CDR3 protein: CASSNSTFANTGELFF
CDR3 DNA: TGTGCCAGCAGCAATTCGACCTTCGCGAACACCGGGGAGCTGTTTTTT

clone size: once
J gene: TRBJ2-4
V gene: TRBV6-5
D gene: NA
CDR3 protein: CASSPTHPNIQYF
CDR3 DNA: TGTGCCAGCAGTCCGACCCATCCAAACATTCAGTACTTC

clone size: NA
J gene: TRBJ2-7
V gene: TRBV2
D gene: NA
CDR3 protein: CAIRRSYRDNEQYF
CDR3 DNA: TGTGCCATTCGGCGGAGTTACAGGGACAACGAGCAGTACTTC

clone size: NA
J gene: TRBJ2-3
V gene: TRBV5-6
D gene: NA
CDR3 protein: CASSSFTDTQYF
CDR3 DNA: TGTGCCAGCAGTAGTTTCACAGATACGCAGTATTTT

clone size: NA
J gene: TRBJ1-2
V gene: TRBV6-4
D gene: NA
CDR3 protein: CASSSGGRGYTF
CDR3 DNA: TGTGCCAGCTCCTCAGGAGGCCGTGGCTACACCTTC

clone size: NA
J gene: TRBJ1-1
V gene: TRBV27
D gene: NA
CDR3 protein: CASSLVSNTEAFF
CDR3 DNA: TGTGCCAGCAGTTTAGTGTCGAACACTGAAGCTTTCTTT

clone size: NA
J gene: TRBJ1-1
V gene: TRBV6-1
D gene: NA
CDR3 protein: CASRVRVETEAFF
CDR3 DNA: TGTGCCAGCAGGGTTCGGGTTGAGACTGAAGCTTTCTTT

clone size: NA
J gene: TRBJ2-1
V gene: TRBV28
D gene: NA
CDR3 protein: CASRQRAVSYNEQFF
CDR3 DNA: TGTGCCAGCAGACAGCGCGCCGTTTCCTACAATGAGCAGTTCTTC

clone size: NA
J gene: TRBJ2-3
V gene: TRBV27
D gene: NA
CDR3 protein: CASSLPNLWGSDTQYF
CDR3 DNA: TGTGCCAGCAGTTTACCGAACCTCTGGGGATCAGATACGCAGTATTTT

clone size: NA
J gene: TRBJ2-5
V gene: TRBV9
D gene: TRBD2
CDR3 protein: CASSASGRARETQYF
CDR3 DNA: TGTGCCAGCAGCGCAAGCGGGAGGGCCCGGGAGACCCAGTACTTC

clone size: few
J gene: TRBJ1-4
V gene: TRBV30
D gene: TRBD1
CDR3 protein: CAWSAGQGINEKLFF
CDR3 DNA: TGTGCCTGGAGTGCGGGACAGGGAATTAACGAAAAACTGTTTTTT